The TCR beta chain under discussion was sequenced for a study of blood T cells in healthy people across ages. Whole-study results and caveats: Significant beta diversity loss was already apparent by age approximately 37, declining roughly linearly. A strong correlation was found between TCR beta diversity and the percentage of naive T cells.

The germline V gene encodes CDR1 LGHNA and CDR2 YSLEER. This CDR3 comprises 16 residues. Unmatched junction bases numbered 10, after V lost 3 bases and J lost 3 bases. Donors were systemically healthy Caucasian individuals from Russia aged 6 to 90 years. Primers used in a second PCR of roughly 7 to 12 cycles were a sample-barcoded 5' primer and a J-beta primer mix. CDR3-containing paired-end reads numbered at least 3 million in each sample. Using its own MiXCR run on the 5' RACE reads, TCRdb lists one record per CDR3 protein. The profile shows about 680,000 distinct CDR3 sequences, roughly 49% of them singletons. Details on this clonotype: Its cognate antigen is unknown.

The chain uses TRBV4-3 and TRBJ2-7, with 8 bases aligning to TRBD2. The sequence came from a woman aged 60 to 75 in good health. Material for sequencing was blood. This chain's CDR3 is CASSHTLGREVYEQYF. CDR3 in DNA: TGCGCCAGCAGCCACACCCTGGGGCGGGAGGTCTACGAGCAGTACTTC.